The 20 T cell receptor beta chains below were found in one sample sequenced in a study of T cells in Graves' hyperthyroidism and ophthalmopathy. Regions amplified from RNA transcripts were the TCR beta CDR3 regions. When the TCR CDR3 underwent first-round RT-PCR, the HTBI primer set was used. Each CDR3 protein is one row after TCRdb ran MiXCR on the multiplex PCR reads. The sample lists a few hundred thousand distinct CDR3 sequences, roughly 14% seen once, with around 6.6% in the top ten. The sequencing input was blood. These receptors originate from a woman younger than 45 with Graves' hyperthyroidism.

This clonotype was seen repeatedly, ten times or more. The chain joins TRBV11-2 to TRBJ2-1; TRBD2 matches at 10 bases. Looked up from germline, CDR1 is SGHAT and CDR2 is FQNNGV. V was pared by 2 bases and J by 7 bases, with 5 bases of the junction left unmatched. The CDR3 length is 15 residues. CDR3 nucleotide sequence: TGTGCCAGCAGCTTATCGGGACTAGCGATAAATGAGCAGTTCTTC. Its protein product is CASSLSGLAINEQFF.

Ten or more counts support this clonotype. The chain recombines TRBV7-3 with TRBJ1-1; D not resolved. The V and J ends lost 5 bases and 1 base respectively, with 8 bases between them. Germline CDR1 SGHTA, CDR2 FQGTGA. This CDR3 has 13 residues. The CDR3 DNA is TGTGCCAGCAGCATCGGAACGAACACTGAAGCTTTCTTT. Amino acids: CASSIGTNTEAFF.

This clonotype was counted only a few times. V is TRBV15 and J is TRBJ1-4, with 7 bases matching TRBD1. Trimming removed 3 bases from V and 5 bases from J; junction bases left unmatched: 21. There are 20 residues in the CDR3. CDR1 LNHNV and CDR2 YYDKDF come from the germline V gene (reference sequence). Here the CDR3 reads CATSSDARGWIGGVNEKLFF. DNA for the CDR3: TGTGCCACCAGCAGTGATGCCAGGGGGTGGATTGGAGGGGTGAATGAAAAACTGTTTTTT.

This clonotype was observed at least ten times. The V gene is TRBV11-2, the J gene TRBJ2-7; 11 bases line up with TRBD2. V shed 5 bases, J shed 4 bases, and the junction held 7 bases outside the gene matches. The CDR3 extends over 15 amino acids. Germline V lookup: CDR1 SGHAT, CDR2 FQNNGV. The CDR3 sequence is CASSQGTSGVYEQYF. DNA of the CDR3: TGTGCCAGCAGCCAAGGGACTAGCGGAGTGTACGAGCAGTACTTC.

This clonotype was observed many times. The J gene is TRBJ2-3, the V gene TRBV10-3; 7 bases agree with TRBD2. Looked up from germline, CDR1 is ENHRY and CDR2 is SYGVKD. The CDR3 is 14 residues long. J gave up 5 bases and V 3 bases, and 5 bases lay outside the gene matches. CDR3 sequence: CAISDGGSLDTQYF. The CDR3 coding sequence is TGTGCCATCAGTGACGGCGGGAGCTTAGATACGCAGTATTTT.

This clonotype was counted a few times. The rearrangement links TRBV14 to TRBJ2-1, with D tentatively TRBD1 (5 bases). V lost 0 bases and J lost 0, with 6 bases in between. CDR3 length: 15 amino acids. In germline, CDR1 is SGHDN, CDR2 FVKESK. Here the CDR3 reads CASSQDRASYNEQFF. The CDR3, as DNA: TGTGCCAGCAGCCAAGACAGGGCCTCCTACAATGAGCAGTTCTTC.

This clonotype was counted a few times. The chain links TRBV7-2 to TRBJ1-3; D perhaps matches TRBD1 (6 bases). Germline CDR1 reads SGHTA; CDR2 reads FQGNSA. The V and J ends lost 1 base and 7 bases respectively, with 11 bases between them. The CDR3 has 14 amino acids. As DNA, the CDR3 is TGTGCCAGCAGCTTAGACAGGGTAGTGAACACCATATATTTT. It specifies CASSLDRVVNTIYF.

This clonotype was counted ten times or more. The V gene is TRBV4-1, the J gene TRBJ1-1; no reliable D call. V lost 0 bases and J lost 1, with 12 bases in between. Germline V gene lookup returns CDR1 MGHRA and CDR2 YSYEKL. This CDR3 comprises 16 residues. DNA for the CDR3: TGCGCCAGCAGCCAAGAGTATAGCAACTCGAACACTGAAGCTTTCTTT. Its protein product is CASSQEYSNSNTEAFF.

This clonotype was counted at least ten times. The rearrangement uses TRBV5-1 and TRBJ2-2, with 9 nucleotides matching TRBD1. This CDR3 contains 16 residues. The V gene end was trimmed by 5 bases and the J gene end by 1 base; junction bases not matched to a gene: 6. Germline CDR1 is SGHRS and CDR2 is YFSETQ. The CDR3: CASRKTGGMNTGELFF. In DNA, the CDR3 is TGCGCCAGCAGGAAGACAGGGGGGATGAACACCGGGGAGCTGTTTTTT.

This clonotype turned up a few times. This chain uses TRBV7-9 with TRBJ1-2, with D maybe TRBD1 (5 bases). CDR3 length equals 16 residues. Trimming cost V 0 bases and J 4 bases, with 15 bases left between them. Germline V gene lookup returns CDR1 SEHNR and CDR2 FQNEAQ (reference sequence). CDR3 sequence: CASSLAGGARGYGYTF. In nucleotides, the CDR3 is TGTGCCAGCAGCTTAGCGGGAGGGGCCCGAGGCTATGGCTACACCTTC.

The chain has TRBV10-3 and TRBJ1-1; weak D call: TRBD1 (6 bases). This CDR3 is built from 13 residues. Trimming stripped 7 bases from V and 5 bases from J, with 14 bases between. Germline-derived CDR1 and CDR2 are ENHRY and SYGVKD. CDR3 DNA: TGTGCCATCACCCGGGGGGCAGAGACTGAAGCTTTCTTT. It codes for CAITRGAETEAFF.

The sample holds many counts of this clonotype. CDR3 bases: TGTGCCAGCAGCATCCGACAGGGGGCCGATGAGCAGTTCTTC. Its translation is CASSIRQGADEQFF. The gene calls are TRBV11-2 and TRBJ2-1, with TRBD1 identical over 10 bases. With 5 bases clipped from V and 8 bases from J, the junction kept 6 bases outside the gene matches. The CDR3 runs 14 residues. Germline lookup yields CDR1 SGHAT and CDR2 FQNNGV.

This CDR3 is CASSLLGGYYEQYF. CDR3 in DNA: TGTGCCAGCAGCTTACTTGGGGGATACTACGAGCAGTACTTC. V and J are TRBV11-1 and TRBJ2-7, with D tentatively TRBD1 or TRBD2 (5 bases each). The CDR3 has 14 amino acids. The germline V and J ends were trimmed by 2 bases and 3 bases, with 11 bases remaining between them. Germline CDR1 SGHAT, CDR2 FQDESV (reference sequence).

This clonotype was seen just once. This sequence joins TRBV6-1 and TRBJ1-5, with no clear D. The CDR3 is 16 residues long. Per germline, CDR1 MNHNS and CDR2 SASEGT. Trimming pared 5 bases from V and 8 bases from J, leaving 22 bases between. CDR3 region: CASSPISGRAGEPQHF. CDR3 coding DNA: TGTGCCAGCAGTCCTATTAGCGGGAGGGCCGGTGAGCCCCAGCATTTT.

This clonotype showed up just a few times. This rearrangement joins TRBV5-1 to TRBJ2-2, with 8 bases that match TRBD2. There are 18 residues in the CDR3. Trimming removed 0 bases from V and 2 bases from J; junction bases left unmatched: 9. Germline V gene data show CDR1 as SGHRS and CDR2 as YFSETQ. CDR3 nucleotides: TGCGCCAGCAGCTTGGCCAGGGTCGGGAGGGCCAACACCGGGGAGCTGTTTTTT. Encoded protein: CASSLARVGRANTGELFF. Complete variable domain (other parts from reference TRBV5-1 and TRBJ2-2): KAGVTQTPRYLIKTRGQQVTLSCSPISGHRSVSWYQQTPGQGLQFLFEYFSETQRNKGNFPGRFSGRQFSNSRSEMNVSTLELGDSALYLCASSLARVGRANTGELFFGEGSRLTVL.

This clonotype turned up a few times. The V gene is TRBV3-1, the J gene TRBJ2-7, with D hard to call. Germline V gene lookup returns CDR1 LGHDT and CDR2 YNNKEL (reference sequence). V gave up 0 bases and J gave up 3 bases, with 6 bases separating them. The CDR3 length is 13 residues. CDR3 nucleotides: TGTGCCAGCAGCCAAGACGTGATCTACGAGCAGTACTTC. Protein sequence: CASSQDVIYEQYF.

This clonotype was seen repeatedly, ten times or more. This chain connects TRBV7-2 to TRBJ1-4; D unclear. The CDR3 loop spans 12 amino acids. The V end lost 3 bases, the J end lost 6 bases, and 5 bases lay between the germline ends. CDR1 is SGHTA, CDR2 FQGNSA, per germline. CDR3 protein: CASSFLDEKLFF. CDR3 nucleotide sequence: TGTGCCAGCAGCTTTTTGGATGAAAAACTGTTTTTT.

The genes are TRBV6-1 and TRBJ1-2; D is undetermined. The CDR3 is 15 amino acids. Germline values: CDR1 MNHNS, CDR2 SASEGT. V was shortened by 5 bases and J by 2 bases, with 15 bases between the two germline ends. The CDR3 DNA follows: TGTGCCAGCAGTATGGACCTTCCCCCAAACTATGGCTACACCTTC. Amino acids: CASSMDLPPNYGYTF.

This chain connects TRBV24-1 to TRBJ2-1; the D is unclear. CDR3 size: 16 residues. Germline CDR1 and CDR2: KGHDR and SFDVKD. V lost 4 bases and J 8 bases, leaving 20 bases between the germline ends. CDR3 sequence reads: CATSEIVGRQVDEQFF. DNA for the CDR3: TGTGCCACCAGTGAAATTGTAGGCCGGCAAGTGGATGAGCAGTTCTTC.

A note on this clonotype: This may be a read error: a much more frequent sequence differs by one nucleotide. The CDR3 here is CASSLEASGGSYNEQFF. CDR3 DNA: TGTGCCAGCAGCTTGGAGGCTAGCGGGGGCTCCTACAATGAGCAGTTCTTC. The rearrangement joins TRBV5-6 to TRBJ2-1; 10 bases are shared with TRBD2. With V trimmed by 0 bases and J by 0 bases, 3 bases remained unmatched. This CDR3 spans 17 amino acids. The V gene's germline CDR1 is SGHDT and CDR2 YYEEEE.